What follows are 32 T cell receptor beta chains derived from one specimen sequenced in a study of siplizumab effects on memory and regulatory T cells. TCRdb's table, derived via immunoSEQ multiplex PCR, lists solely in-frame clones and lacks some. The data show approximately 82,000 clones, over 80% seen once. Sequencing used Tregs sorted from blood. The receptors here all came from a human donor in good health.

This clone has only one observation. This chain links TRBV6-4 with TRBJ1-2, with TRBD1 matching 9 bases. The length of the CDR3 is 15 residues. Germline CDR1 MRHNA, CDR2 SNTAGT. V lost 6 bases, J lost 4 bases, and 9 bases stayed unmatched. The CDR3 region is CASRPNLQGAYGYTF. CDR3 nucleotide sequence: TGTGCCAGCAGGCCCAATCTACAGGGGGCCTATGGCTACACCTTC.

This clone was recorded only once. The chain carries TRBV6-1 and TRBJ1-2; D not certain. Between the trimmed V and J ends, which lost 6 bases and 4 bases, there was a span of 12 bases. The germline CDR1 and CDR2 sequences are MNHNS and SASEGT. The CDR3 spans 13 residues. CDR3 sequence (DNA): TGTGCCAGCAGGGCCGGACGGAGCTATGGCTACACCTTC. Residues: CASRAGRSYGYTF.

CDR3 amino acids: CASSGLSYEQYF. DNA for the CDR3: TGTGCCAGCAGTGGGTTATCCTACGAGCAGTACTTC. This sequence joins TRBV2 and TRBJ2-7; D call uncertain. V was shortened by 4 bases and J by 1 base, with 5 bases between the two germline ends. Germline V gene lookup returns CDR1 SNHLY and CDR2 FYNNEI. CDR3 length: 12 amino acids.

The rearrangement links TRBV7-2 to TRBJ1-4; D perhaps matches TRBD1 (5 bases). Germline values: CDR1 SGHTA, CDR2 FQGNSA. The CDR3 is 15 residues long. The V end lost 3 bases, the J end lost 7 bases, and 15 bases lay between the germline ends. CDR3 sequence reads: CASSFRGNGVEKLFF. Written as DNA, the CDR3 is TGTGCCAGCAGCTTTAGGGGAAACGGGGTTGAAAAACTGTTTTTT.

The V gene is TRBV6-5, the J gene TRBJ2-1; D possibly matches TRBD1 or TRBD2 (5 bases each). The V end lost 5 bases, the J end lost 0 bases, and 11 bases lay between the germline ends. CDR1 and CDR2 from the germline V gene are MNHEY and SVGAGI. The CDR3 extends over 15 amino acids. The CDR3 DNA follows: TGTGCCAGCAGTCTTAGGGACCTCTCCTACAATGAGCAGTTCTTC. Amino acids: CASSLRDLSYNEQFF.

V usage is TRBV2 and J usage is TRBJ2-1; D is ambiguous. Trimming pared 7 bases from V and 5 bases from J, leaving 15 bases between. This CDR3 is built from 14 residues. The germline V gene encodes CDR1 SNHLY and CDR2 FYNNEI. The CDR3 spells CASTALRSDNEQFF. The CDR3, as DNA: TGTGCCAGCACGGCCTTGAGGTCGGACAATGAGCAGTTCTTC.

The chain employs TRBV5-6 and TRBJ2-7; 7 nucleotides align to TRBD1. The CDR3 has 13 residues. Germline CDR1 is SGHDT and CDR2 is YYEEEE. The V segment lost 5 bases and the J segment 0 bases; nucleotides outside the gene matches: 2. Here the CDR3 reads CASSEGASYEQYF. Here the CDR3 DNA reads TGTGCCAGCAGTGAGGGGGCCTCCTACGAGCAGTACTTC.

CDR3 residues: CASSLDHGYETQYF. CDR3 in DNA: TGTGCCAGCAGCTTAGATCATGGTTATGAGACCCAGTACTTC. This sequence joins TRBV11-2 and TRBJ2-5, with D unresolved. The germline V and J ends were trimmed by 0 bases and 5 bases, with 10 bases remaining between them. Germline V gene data show CDR1 as SGHAT and CDR2 as FQNNGV. This CDR3 spans 14 amino acids.

This rearrangement joins TRBV9 to TRBJ1-2; no clear D gene. Trimming pared 0 bases from V and 4 bases from J, leaving 7 bases between. This CDR3 comprises 13 residues. Germline loops: CDR1 SGDLS, CDR2 YYNGEE. The CDR3 region is CASSVGPFYGYTF. In nucleotides, the CDR3 is TGTGCCAGCAGCGTAGGTCCTTTCTATGGCTACACCTTC.

The rearrangement joins TRBV2 to TRBJ2-7; 7 nucleotides agree with TRBD2. This CDR3 has 14 residues. With 9 bases clipped from V and 0 bases from J, the junction kept 8 bases outside the gene matches. Per the germline V gene, CDR1 is SNHLY and CDR2 is FYNNEI. The CDR3 DNA reads as TGTGCCAGTCTAGCGGACGTAAGCTCCTACGAGCAGTACTTC. Encoded protein: CASLADVSSYEQYF. Supplemented by reference TRBV2 and TRBJ2-7, the full variable domain reads EPEVTQTPSHQVTQMGQEVILRCVPISNHLYFYWYRQILGQKVEFLVSFYNNEISEKSEIFDDQFSVERPDGSNFTLKIRSTKLEDSAMYFCASLADVSSYEQYFGPGTRLTVT.

The genes are TRBV18 and TRBJ2-7; 8 positions match TRBD2. The trim removed 3 bases at V and 4 bases at J, leaving 5 bases unmatched. CDR3 size: 14 residues. CDR1 is KGHSH and CDR2 is LQKENI in the germline V gene. This CDR3 is CASSPSGAFYEQYF. CDR3 coding DNA: TGTGCCAGCTCACCTAGCGGGGCTTTTTACGAGCAGTACTTC.

J is TRBJ2-5 and V is TRBV6-5, with D tentatively TRBD2 (6 bases). The DNA end favors TRBJ2-7, so the J call may be wrong. Germline-derived CDR1 and CDR2 are MNHEY and SVGAGI. The CDR3 runs to 15 residues. The CDR3 DNA follows: TGTGCCAGCAGTTACCGGCGGGGATGGTCCTACGAGCAGTACTTC. This encodes CASSYRRGWSYEQYF.

The V and J genes are TRBV19 and TRBJ1-2, with 9 bases fitting TRBD1. The junction had 4 bases not matched to a gene; V was cut back by 10 bases and J by 4 bases. CDR1 and CDR2 (germline): LNHDA, SQIVND (reference sequence). The CDR3 has 12 residues. The CDR3 spells CATGGQGYGYTF. The CDR3 region has the DNA TGTGCCACCGGGGGACAGGGCTATGGCTACACCTTC.

About this clone itself: Distinct nucleotide sequences in the sample also encode this CDR3. This chain joins TRBV12-5 and TRBJ2-7; D gene unclear. The CDR3 contains 12 residues. CDR1 and CDR2 from the germline V gene are LGHNT and FRNRAP. V shed 3 bases and J shed 4 bases, with 7 bases lying between them. DNA of the CDR3: TGTGCTAGTGGTTTAGGCCGATACGAGCAGTACTTC. Its translation: CASGLGRYEQYF.

V usage is TRBV14 and J usage is TRBJ2-5; perhaps TRBD1 as D (5 bases). Looked up from germline, CDR1 is SGHDN and CDR2 is FVKESK. The CDR3 runs 15 residues. The V and J ends lost 1 base and 5 bases respectively, with 14 bases between them. CDR3 sequence: CASSQVPQGWETQYF. CDR3 nucleotides: TGTGCCAGCAGCCAAGTTCCCCAGGGTTGGGAGACCCAGTACTTC.

This chain connects TRBV28 to TRBJ1-2; D uncertain. Trimming stripped 6 bases from V and 5 bases from J, with 7 bases between. The CDR3 has 11 residues. Germline CDR1 and CDR2: MDHEN and SYDVKM. CDR3 in amino acids: CASSRNYGYTF. CDR3 nucleotides: TGTGCCAGCAGCAGGAATTATGGCTACACCTTC.

V usage is TRBV6-1 and J usage is TRBJ1-3; D not certain. Germline lookup yields CDR1 MNHNS and CDR2 SASEGT. This CDR3 contains 16 residues. Deletions cut 4 bases from V and 0 bases from J, with 13 bases between. CDR3 sequence (DNA): TGTGCCAGCAGTGTTCGGACGTGGAGCTCTGGAAACACCATATATTTT. Protein product: CASSVRTWSSGNTIYF.

The rearrangement joins TRBV6-4 to TRBJ1-2, with D uncertain. The CDR3 covers 13 residues. The germline V gene has CDR1 MRHNA and CDR2 SNTAGT. The ends were cut back, 3 bases at V and 5 bases at J, with 10 bases in the middle. This CDR3 is CASSEGMGYGYTF. The CDR3 DNA sequence: TGTGCCAGCAGTGAAGGAATGGGGTATGGCTACACCTTC.

The chain joins TRBV11-2 to TRBJ1-1, with D tentatively TRBD1 (5 bases). From germline, CDR1 is SGHAT and CDR2 FQNNGV. The CDR3 covers 14 residues. V lost 6 bases and J 0 bases, leaving 11 bases between the germline ends. The CDR3 DNA is TGTGCCAGCAGTCACACAGGAATGAACACTGAAGCTTTCTTT. As protein: CASSHTGMNTEAFF.

This chain links TRBV9 with TRBJ1-6; the D is unclear. This CDR3 comprises 15 residues. Trimming stripped 3 bases from V and 7 bases from J, with 14 bases between. Germline CDR1 reads SGDLS; CDR2 reads YYNGEE. The CDR3, as DNA: TGTGCCAGCAGCGCTGGGAATACCCCCAATTCACCCCTCCACTTT. Its translation is CASSAGNTPNSPLHF.

V usage is TRBV7-2 and J usage is TRBJ2-5; 7 bases fit TRBD1. The CDR3 contains 15 residues. The J segment lost 2 bases and the V segment lost 2 bases, leaving 5 bases of the junction unmatched. Germline V gene data show CDR1 as SGHTA and CDR2 as FQGNSA. As DNA, the CDR3 is TGTGCCAGCAGCTTACTTGGGACAGCACAAGAGACCCAGTACTTC. Translation: CASSLLGTAQETQYF.

V and J are TRBV28 and TRBJ1-1; no firm D call. The CDR3 has 13 amino acids. Trimming took off 11 bases at V and 2 bases at J, with 15 bases between the two ends. Germline CDR1 and CDR2: MDHEN and SYDVKM. CDR3 in DNA: TGTGCCGCCGGACTTTTCGGCAACACTGAAGCTTTCTTT. Protein sequence: CAAGLFGNTEAFF.

The chain joins TRBV5-1 to TRBJ2-6; 10 nucleotides agree with TRBD1. Germline V gives CDR1 SGHRS, CDR2 YFSETQ. V lost 3 bases and J lost 1; bases outside the gene matches: 1. This CDR3 spans 16 amino acids. The CDR3 DNA reads TGCGCCAGCAGCTCGGGACAGGGGTCTGGGGCCAACGTCCTGACTTTC. Protein: CASSSGQGSGANVLTF.

The chain joins TRBV21-1 to TRBJ2-7. TRBV21-1 is designated a pseudogene. The CDR3 has 15 amino acids. In DNA, the CDR3 is TGTGCCAGCAGCATGGGGGGCAGGGCTGATTACGAGCAGTACTTC. Translation: CASSMGGRADYEQYF.

The rearrangement joins TRBV6-5 to TRBJ1-5; D may be TRBD1 (5 bases). This CDR3 is 15 amino acids long. The V end lost 8 bases, the J end lost 0 bases, and 14 bases lay between the germline ends. The germline gives CDR1 MNHEY, CDR2 SVGAGI. CDR3 sequence (DNA): TGTGCCAGCCTCTTGACAGCAAATAGCAATCAGCCCCAGCATTTT. Its protein product is CASLLTANSNQPQHF.

This sequence joins TRBV27 and TRBJ2-2; no firm D call. Trimming removed 2 bases at V and 8 bases at J, with 15 bases between. The germline V gene has CDR1 MNHEY and CDR2 SMNVEV (reference sequence). The CDR3 is 15 amino acids. As DNA, the CDR3 is TGTGCCAGCAGTTTAGGGCTTCTGTCCGGGGGGGAGCTGTTTTTT. This encodes CASSLGLLSGGELFF.

For this clone: One end of the junction does not line up with germline, which may come from a read error. CDR3 in DNA: TGTGCCGGCAGCTTAGCCGGACAGGGTCACACCTTC. Its translation: CAGSLAGQGHTF. The genes are TRBV11-1 and TRBJ1-2; 8 bases are shared with TRBD1. The CDR3 is made up of 12 amino acids. Germline CDR1 is SGHAT and CDR2 is FQDESV (reference sequence).

The chain joins TRBV2 to TRBJ1-4; the D is unclear. The V end lost 7 bases, the J end lost 4 bases, and 16 bases lay between the germline ends. The CDR3 extends over 15 amino acids. Per the germline V gene, CDR1 is SNHLY and CDR2 is FYNNEI. The DNA of the CDR3 is TGTGCCAGCATCCCTTCCCAGGCTCTTAATGAAAAACTGTTTTTT. Translating it yields CASIPSQALNEKLFF.

This sequence joins TRBV6-5 and TRBJ1-3; D remains ambiguous. Per germline, CDR1 MNHEY and CDR2 SVGAGI. This CDR3 comprises 15 residues. V lost 5 bases and J 0 bases, leaving 11 bases between the germline ends. The CDR3: CASSGRERSGNTIYF. As DNA, the CDR3 is TGTGCCAGCAGTGGCCGTGAGCGCTCTGGAAACACCATATATTTT.

The chain carries TRBV6-5 and TRBJ1-3; TRBD1 might be the D (6 bases). Looked up from germline, CDR1 is MNHEY and CDR2 is SVGAGI. With 8 bases removed from V and 0 bases from J, the gap between germline ends came to 8 bases. This CDR3 contains 13 residues. CDR3 amino acids: CASRDTSGNTIYF. For the CDR3, the DNA is TGTGCCAGCCGGGACACCTCTGGAAACACCATATATTTT.

V is TRBV2 and J is TRBJ2-6; D gene uncertain. V lost 6 bases and J 0 bases, leaving 6 bases between the germline ends. The CDR3 loop spans 14 amino acids. Germline V gives CDR1 SNHLY, CDR2 FYNNEI. CDR3 bases: TGTGCCAGCAGGGGGATCTCTGGGGCCAACGTCCTGACTTTC. Protein sequence: CASRGISGANVLTF.

The genes are TRBV11-3 and TRBJ2-1, with TRBD1 identical over 7 bases. This CDR3 contains 15 residues. The germline V gene encodes CDR1 SGHNT and CDR2 YENEEA. The J segment lost 6 bases and the V segment lost 6 bases, leaving 11 bases of the junction unmatched. CDR3 DNA: TGTGCCAGCAGAGCCAGACAGGGTTCGGGCAATGAGCAGTTCTTC. Residues: CASRARQGSGNEQFF.